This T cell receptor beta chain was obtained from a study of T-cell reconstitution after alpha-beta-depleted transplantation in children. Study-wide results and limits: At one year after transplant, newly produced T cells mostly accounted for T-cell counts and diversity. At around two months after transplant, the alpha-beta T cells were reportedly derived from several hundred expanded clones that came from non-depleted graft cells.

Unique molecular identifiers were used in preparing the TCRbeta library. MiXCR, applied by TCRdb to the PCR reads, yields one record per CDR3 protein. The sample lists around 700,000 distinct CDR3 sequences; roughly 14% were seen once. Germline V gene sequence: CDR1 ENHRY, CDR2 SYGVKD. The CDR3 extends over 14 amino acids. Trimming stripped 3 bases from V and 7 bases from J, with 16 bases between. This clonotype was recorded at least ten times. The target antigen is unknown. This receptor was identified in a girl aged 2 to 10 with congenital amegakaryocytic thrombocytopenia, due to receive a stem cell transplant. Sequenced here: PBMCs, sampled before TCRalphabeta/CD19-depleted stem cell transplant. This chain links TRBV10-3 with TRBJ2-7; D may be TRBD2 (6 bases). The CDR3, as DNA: TGTGCCATCAGTGAAGGGACTGATACTCGGGAGCAGTACTTC. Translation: CAISEGTDTREQYF.